This TCR beta chain was captured in a study of blood T cell repertoires in COVID-19. Across the whole study: Some COVID-19 samples were acute and others convalescent; all came from the United States, Italy and Spain. T cells, B-cell-depleted T cells, or PBMCs supplied cDNA or gDNA.

This clone was recorded many times. The CDR3 has 13 residues. Germline lookup yields CDR1 SNHLY and CDR2 FYNNEI. J lost 5 bases, V lost 8 bases, and 4 bases had no gene match. Sequencing used immunoSEQ multiplex PCR; TCRdb keeps in-frame clones, though not all of them. Of just over 70,000 clones in the sample, about four fifths were seen once. Source material: peripheral blood. The clonotype originates from a man aged 65-85 years who had recovered from COVID-19. The chain is built from TRBV2 and TRBJ1-4; TRBD1 aligns across 8 bases. CDR3 protein: CASGRDRNEKLFF. Written as DNA, the CDR3 is TGTGCCAGCGGCAGGGACAGGAATGAAAAACTGTTTTTT.